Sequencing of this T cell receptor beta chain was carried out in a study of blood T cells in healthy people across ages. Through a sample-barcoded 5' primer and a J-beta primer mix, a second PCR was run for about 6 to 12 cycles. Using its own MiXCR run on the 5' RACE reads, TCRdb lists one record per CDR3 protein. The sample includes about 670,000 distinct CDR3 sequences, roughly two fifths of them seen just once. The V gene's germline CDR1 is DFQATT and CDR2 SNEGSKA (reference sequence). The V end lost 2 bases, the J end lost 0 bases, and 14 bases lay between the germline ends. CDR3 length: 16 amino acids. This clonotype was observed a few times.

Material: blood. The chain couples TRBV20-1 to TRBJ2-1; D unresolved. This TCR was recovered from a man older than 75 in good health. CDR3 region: CSARSQNSYSYNEQFF. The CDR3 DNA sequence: TGCAGTGCTAGATCTCAGAACTCCTACTCCTACAATGAGCAGTTCTTC.